This T cell receptor beta chain was obtained from a study of OX40 agonist ivuxolimab in advanced cancers. Broader study findings: Dosing at 0.1 to 3.0 mg/kg was accompanied by clonal expansion of CD4+ and CD8+ blood T cells by week 6.

Libraries were prepared by immunoSEQ multiplex PCR; TCRdb keeps only in-frame clonotypes and omits some of them. Among 65,000 to 85,000 clones listed, roughly 91% were seen once. The CDR3 runs to 14 residues. Trimming stripped 0 bases from V and 8 bases from J, with 13 bases between. CDR1 is SGHAT and CDR2 is FQNNGV in the germline V gene. Comments on this clone: The antigen is undetermined.

The sequences come from CD4+ or CD8+ T cells sorted from blood, collected in a trial of the OX40 agonist ivuxolimab. V usage is TRBV11-2 and J usage is TRBJ1-2; D unclear. This receptor was identified in an adult with an advanced solid tumor such as melanoma, head and neck, liver or kidney cancer. The CDR3 bases are TGTGCCAGCAGCTTAGATAGGGAGGGCCCGGGCTACACCTTC. It translates to CASSLDREGPGYTF.